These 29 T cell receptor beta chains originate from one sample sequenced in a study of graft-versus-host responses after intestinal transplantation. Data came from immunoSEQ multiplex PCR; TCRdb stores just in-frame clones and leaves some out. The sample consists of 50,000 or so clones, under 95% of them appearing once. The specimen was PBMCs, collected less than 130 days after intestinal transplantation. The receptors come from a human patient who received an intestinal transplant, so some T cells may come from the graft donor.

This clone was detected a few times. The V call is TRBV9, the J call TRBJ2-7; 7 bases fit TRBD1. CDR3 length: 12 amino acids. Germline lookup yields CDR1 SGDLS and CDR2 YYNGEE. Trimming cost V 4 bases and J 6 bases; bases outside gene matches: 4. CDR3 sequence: CASSPHRGEQYF. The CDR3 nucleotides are TGTGCCAGCAGCCCTCACAGGGGCGAGCAGTACTTC.

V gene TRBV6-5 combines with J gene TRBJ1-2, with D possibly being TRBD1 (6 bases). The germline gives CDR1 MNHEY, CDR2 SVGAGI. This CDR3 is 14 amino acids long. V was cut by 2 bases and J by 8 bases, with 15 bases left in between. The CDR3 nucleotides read TGTGCCAGCAGTTACGGTCCGGGGGCGGGCGGCTACACCTTC. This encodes CASSYGPGAGGYTF.

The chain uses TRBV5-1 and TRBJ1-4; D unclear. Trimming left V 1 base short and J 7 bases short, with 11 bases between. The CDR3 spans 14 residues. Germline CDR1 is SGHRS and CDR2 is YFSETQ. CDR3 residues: CASSLNSQVEKLFF. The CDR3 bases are TGCGCCAGCAGCTTGAACAGTCAGGTTGAAAAACTGTTTTTT.

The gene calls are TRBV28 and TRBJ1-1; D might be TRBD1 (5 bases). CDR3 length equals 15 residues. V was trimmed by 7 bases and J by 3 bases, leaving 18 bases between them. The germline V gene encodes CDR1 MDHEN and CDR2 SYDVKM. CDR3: CASTTPREGDTEAFF. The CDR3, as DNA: TGTGCCAGCACCACCCCCAGGGAGGGTGACACTGAAGCTTTCTTT. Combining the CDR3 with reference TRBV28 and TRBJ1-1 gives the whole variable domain DVKVTQSSRYLVKRTGEKVFLECVQDMDHENMFWYRQDPGLGLRLIYFSYDVKMKEKGDIPEGYSVSREKKERFSLILESASTNQTSMYLCASTTPREGDTEAFFGQGTRLTVV.

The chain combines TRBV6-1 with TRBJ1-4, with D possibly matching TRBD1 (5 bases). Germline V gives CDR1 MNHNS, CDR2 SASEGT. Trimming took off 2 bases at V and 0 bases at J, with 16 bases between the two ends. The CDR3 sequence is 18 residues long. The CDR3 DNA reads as TGTGCCAGCAGTGAATGGGCGGGGACCGGTGCAACTAATGAAAAACTGTTTTTT. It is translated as CASSEWAGTGATNEKLFF.

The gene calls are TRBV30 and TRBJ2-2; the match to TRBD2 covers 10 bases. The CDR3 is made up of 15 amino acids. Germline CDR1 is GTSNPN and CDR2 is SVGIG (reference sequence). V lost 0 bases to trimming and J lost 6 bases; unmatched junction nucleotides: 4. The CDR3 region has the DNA TGTGCCTGGAGTGTACAAGGGACTAGCGCCGGGGAGCTGTTTTTT. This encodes CAWSVQGTSAGELFF.

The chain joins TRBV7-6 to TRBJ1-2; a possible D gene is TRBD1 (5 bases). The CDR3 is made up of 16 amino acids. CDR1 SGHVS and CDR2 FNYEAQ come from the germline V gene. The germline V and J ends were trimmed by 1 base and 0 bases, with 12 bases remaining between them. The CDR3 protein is CASSLEGTVTNYGYTF. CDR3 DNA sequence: TGTGCCAGCAGCTTAGAGGGGACGGTGACTAACTATGGCTACACCTTC.

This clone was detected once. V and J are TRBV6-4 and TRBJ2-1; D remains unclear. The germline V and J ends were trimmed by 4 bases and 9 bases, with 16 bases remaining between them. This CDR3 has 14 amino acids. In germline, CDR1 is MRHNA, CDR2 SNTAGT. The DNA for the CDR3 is TGTGCCAGCAGTGCCCAGAACACCGGCGGTGAGCAGTTCTTC. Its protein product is CASSAQNTGGEQFF.

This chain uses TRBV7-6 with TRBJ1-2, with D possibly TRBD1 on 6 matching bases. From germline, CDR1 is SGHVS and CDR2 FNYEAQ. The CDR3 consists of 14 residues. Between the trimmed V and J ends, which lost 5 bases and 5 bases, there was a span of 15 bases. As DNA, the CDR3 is TGTGCCAGCAGCGCCGCCGGGACACCGTATGGCTACACCTTC. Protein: CASSAAGTPYGYTF.

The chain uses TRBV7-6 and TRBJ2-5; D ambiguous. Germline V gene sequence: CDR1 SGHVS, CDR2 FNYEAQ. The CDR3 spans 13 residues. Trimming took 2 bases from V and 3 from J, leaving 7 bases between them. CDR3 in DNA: TGTGCCAGCAGCTTAATTCCAGAAGAGACCCAGTACTTC. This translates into CASSLIPEETQYF.

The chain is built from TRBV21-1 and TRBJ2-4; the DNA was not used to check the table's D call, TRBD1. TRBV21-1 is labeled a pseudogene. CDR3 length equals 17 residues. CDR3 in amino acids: CASSKCCRPLDKNIQYF. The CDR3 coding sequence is TGTGCCAGCAGCAAATGCTGCAGGCCTTTGGACAAAAACATTCAGTACTTC.

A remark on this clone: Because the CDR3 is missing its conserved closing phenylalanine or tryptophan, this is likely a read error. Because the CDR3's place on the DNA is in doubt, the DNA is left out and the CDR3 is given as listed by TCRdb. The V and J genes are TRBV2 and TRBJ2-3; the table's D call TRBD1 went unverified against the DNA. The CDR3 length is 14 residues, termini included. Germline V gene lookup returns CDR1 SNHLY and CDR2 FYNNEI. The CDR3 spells CASSEAPGQDASVV.

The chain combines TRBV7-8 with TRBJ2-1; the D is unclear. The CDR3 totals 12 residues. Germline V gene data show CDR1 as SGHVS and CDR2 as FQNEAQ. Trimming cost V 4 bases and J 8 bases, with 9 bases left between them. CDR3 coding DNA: TGTGCCAGCAGCTCGGTTTCGGATGAGCAGTTCTTC. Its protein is CASSSVSDEQFF.

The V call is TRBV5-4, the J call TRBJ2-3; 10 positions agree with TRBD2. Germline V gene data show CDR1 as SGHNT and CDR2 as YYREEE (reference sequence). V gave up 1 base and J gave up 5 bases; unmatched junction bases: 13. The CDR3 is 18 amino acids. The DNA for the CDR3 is TGTGCCAGCAGCTTGTGGCTAGCGGGGGCTGTAGGGTTAGATACGCAGTATTTT. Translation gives CASSLWLAGAVGLDTQYF.

In DNA form, the CDR3 reads TGTGCCAGCAGCTTGGTAACTGAAGCTTTCTTT. This gives the protein CASSLVTEAFF. V gene TRBV5-8 combines with J gene TRBJ1-1, with no clear D. This CDR3 has 11 amino acids. The germline V gene encodes CDR1 SGHTS and CDR2 YDEGEE. Trimming removed 0 bases at V and 5 bases at J, with 2 bases between.

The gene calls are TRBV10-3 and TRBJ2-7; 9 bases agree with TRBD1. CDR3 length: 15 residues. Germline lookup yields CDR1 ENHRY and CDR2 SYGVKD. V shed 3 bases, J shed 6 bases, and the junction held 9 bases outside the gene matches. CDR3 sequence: CAISDVPGQGGEQYF. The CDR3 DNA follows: TGTGCCATCAGTGACGTCCCGGGACAGGGTGGCGAGCAGTACTTC.

In DNA form, the CDR3 reads TGTGCCAGCAGTCCCCTCACTTCCCTCTATGGCTACACCTTC. This gives the protein CASSPLTSLYGYTF. The chain uses TRBV28 and TRBJ1-2; no clear D. The CDR3 has 14 amino acids. The germline V gene encodes CDR1 MDHEN and CDR2 SYDVKM. The V end lost 5 bases, the J end lost 4 bases, and 14 bases lay between the germline ends.

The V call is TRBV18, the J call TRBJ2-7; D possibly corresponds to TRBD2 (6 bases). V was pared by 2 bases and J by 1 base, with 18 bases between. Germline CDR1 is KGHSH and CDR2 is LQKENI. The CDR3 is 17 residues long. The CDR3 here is CASSPGLAALLSYEQYF. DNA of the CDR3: TGTGCCAGCTCACCAGGGTTAGCGGCCCTGCTTTCCTACGAGCAGTACTTC.

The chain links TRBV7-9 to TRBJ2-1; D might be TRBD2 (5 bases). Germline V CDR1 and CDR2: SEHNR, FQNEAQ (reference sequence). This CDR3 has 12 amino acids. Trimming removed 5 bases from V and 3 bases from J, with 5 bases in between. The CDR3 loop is CASSRDYNEQFF. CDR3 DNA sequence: TGTGCCAGCAGCCGGGACTACAATGAGCAGTTCTTC.

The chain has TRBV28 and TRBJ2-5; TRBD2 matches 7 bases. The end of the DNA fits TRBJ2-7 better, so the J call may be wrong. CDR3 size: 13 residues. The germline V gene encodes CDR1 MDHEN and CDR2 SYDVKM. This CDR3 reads CASSERGAYEQYF. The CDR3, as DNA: TGTGCCAGCAGTGAGCGGGGAGCCTACGAGCAGTACTTC.

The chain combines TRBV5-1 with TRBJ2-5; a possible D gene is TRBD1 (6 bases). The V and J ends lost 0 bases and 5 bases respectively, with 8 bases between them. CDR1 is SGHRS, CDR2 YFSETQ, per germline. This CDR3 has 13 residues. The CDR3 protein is CASSLGGHETQYF. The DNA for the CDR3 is TGCGCCAGCAGCTTGGGGGGGCACGAGACCCAGTACTTC.

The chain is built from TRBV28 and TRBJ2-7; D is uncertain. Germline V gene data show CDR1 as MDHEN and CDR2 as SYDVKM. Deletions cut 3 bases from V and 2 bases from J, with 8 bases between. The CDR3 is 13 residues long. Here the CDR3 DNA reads TGTGCCAGCAGTTTCGAGAGCACCTACGAGCAGTACTTC. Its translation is CASSFESTYEQYF. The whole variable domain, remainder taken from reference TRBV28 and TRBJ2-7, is DVKVTQSSRYLVKRTGEKVFLECVQDMDHENMFWYRQDPGLGLRLIYFSYDVKMKEKGDIPEGYSVSREKKERFSLILESASTNQTSMYLCASSFESTYEQYFGPGTRLTVT.

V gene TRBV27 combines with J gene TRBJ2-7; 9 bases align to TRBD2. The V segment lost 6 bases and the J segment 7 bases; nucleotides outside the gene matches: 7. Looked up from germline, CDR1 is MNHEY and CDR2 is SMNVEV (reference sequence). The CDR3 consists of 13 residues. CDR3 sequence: CASRASGVGEQYF. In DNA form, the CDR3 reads TGTGCCAGCAGGGCTAGCGGGGTAGGGGAGCAGTACTTC.

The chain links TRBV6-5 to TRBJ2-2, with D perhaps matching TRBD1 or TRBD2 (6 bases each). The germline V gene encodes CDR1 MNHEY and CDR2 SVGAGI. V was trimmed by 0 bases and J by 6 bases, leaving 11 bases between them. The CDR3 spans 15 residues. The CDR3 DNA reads TGTGCCAGCAGTTACTCGAACAGGGAGGCCGGGGAGCTGTTTTTT. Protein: CASSYSNREAGELFF.

The CDR3, as DNA: TGTGCCAGCAGTCCCCGGGACTCCCTTTATAATTCACCCCTCCACTTT. Residues: CASSPRDSLYNSPLHF. This sequence joins TRBV28 and TRBJ1-6, with a weak D call TRBD1 (5 bases). Deletions cut 5 bases from V and 4 bases from J, with 15 bases between. This CDR3 spans 16 amino acids. Germline V lookup: CDR1 MDHEN, CDR2 SYDVKM.

CDR3 DNA sequence: TGTGCCAGCAGCTTAGACTATTACGAGCAGTACTTC. Protein product: CASSLDYYEQYF. This chain joins TRBV7-9 and TRBJ2-7; D remains unclear. The CDR3 contains 12 residues. Between the trimmed V and J ends, which lost 1 base and 4 bases, there was a span of 5 bases. CDR1 is SEHNR, CDR2 FQNEAQ, per germline (reference sequence).

CDR3 in amino acids: CASSRGLAGAGETQYF. DNA of the CDR3: TGTGCCAGCAGCCGCGGACTAGCGGGAGCCGGGGAGACCCAGTACTTC. The V gene is TRBV27, the J gene TRBJ2-5; 13 bases are a match to TRBD2. The CDR3 is 16 amino acids. J gave up 5 bases and V 6 bases, and 9 bases lay outside the gene matches. In germline, CDR1 is MNHEY, CDR2 SMNVEV (reference sequence).

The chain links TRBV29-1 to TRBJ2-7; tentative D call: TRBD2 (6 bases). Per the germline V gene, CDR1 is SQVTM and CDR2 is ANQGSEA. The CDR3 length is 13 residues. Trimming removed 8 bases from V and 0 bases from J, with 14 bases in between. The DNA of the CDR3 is TGCAGCCCCGACGGGGGACCCTCCTACGAGCAGTACTTC. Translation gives CSPDGGPSYEQYF.

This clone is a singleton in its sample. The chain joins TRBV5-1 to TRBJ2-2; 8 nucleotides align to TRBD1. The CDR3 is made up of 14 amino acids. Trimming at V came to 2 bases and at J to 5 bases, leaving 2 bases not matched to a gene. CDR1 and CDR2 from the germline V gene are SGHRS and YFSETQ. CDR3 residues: CASSFHRGTGELFF. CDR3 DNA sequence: TGCGCCAGCAGCTTCCACAGGGGGACCGGGGAGCTGTTTTTT.